This T cell receptor (beta chain) was identified in a study of T-cell memory formation after mild COVID-19. This clonotype was seen only a few times. As yet, its antigen is unknown. The V segment lost 6 bases and the J segment 5 bases; nucleotides outside the gene matches: 11. The CDR3 sequence is 15 residues long. Germline V lookup: CDR1 SNHLY, CDR2 FYNNEI. Study observations and caveats: Largely, contracting CD4+ clones fell within CM and EM, and contracting CD8+ clones within EMRA.

Sample barcodes and UMIs were carried by the TCR alpha and TCR beta cDNA libraries that 5'RACE generated with constant-segment primers. TCRdb passed the 5' RACE reads through MiXCR, listing each CDR3 protein once. The sample includes tens of thousands of distinct CDR3 sequences, approximately 16% of them seen just once. Sequencing was done on a sample of PBMCs or a T cell subset sorted from them (not recorded which). V is TRBV2 and J is TRBJ2-7, with 9 bases that match TRBD1. The clonotype was recovered from a man aged 18 to 30 who had mild COVID-19 (a few samples of this study predate the infection). Cell type and time point are not known. The CDR3 protein is CASSSGTGSPHEQYF. Here the CDR3 DNA reads TGTGCCAGCAGCTCCGGGACAGGGTCCCCCCACGAGCAGTACTTC.